Presented here are 26 T cell receptor beta chains from one specimen sequenced in a study of human CD8 memory T cell subsets. The authors made TCR beta libraries using UMI-labeled 5' RACE. For each CDR3 protein, TCRdb gives one entry from its re-call of the 5' RACE reads, without DNA. Its listing shows about 17,000 distinct CDR3 sequences. The sequenced material came from CD8+ stem-like memory T cells (TSCM and TCM) sorted from PBMCs. Subset noted: stem-like memory CD8 T cells (TSTEM), CCR7+ PD-1- TIGIT-. These TCRs come from a human donor in good health.

CDR3 protein: CASSLTGTVDEQYF. V is TRBV5-6 and J is TRBJ2-7; TCRdb proposes TRBD1, but this gene call is untestable without DNA. The CDR3 extends over 14 amino acids. CDR1 is SGHDT and CDR2 is YYEEEE in the germline V gene.

The chain has TRBV5-6 and TRBJ1-2. From germline, CDR1 is SGHDT and CDR2 YYEEEE. The CDR3 contains 12 residues. The CDR3 reads CASSQDNYGYTF.

This sequence joins TRBV11-2 and TRBJ2-7; the TCRdb call, TRBD2, lacks DNA for checking. The germline V gene encodes CDR1 SGHAT and CDR2 FQNNGV. The CDR3 loop spans 11 amino acids. CDR3 protein: CASSPLDEQYF.

This chain connects TRBV25-1 to TRBJ2-7; checking the TCRdb D call of TRBD1 is not possible without DNA. The CDR3 spans 12 residues. Germline CDR1 reads MGHDK; CDR2 reads SYGVNS. CDR3 residues: CASSPGRGEQYF.

This chain's CDR3 is CASSLGVDEKLFF. The chain links TRBV7-8 to TRBJ1-4. Germline assignment: CDR1 SGHVS and CDR2 FQNEAQ. The CDR3 contains 13 residues.

This chain connects TRBV28 to TRBJ2-1; TCRdb lists TRBD2, though no DNA is available to test this call. The CDR3 runs 12 residues. Germline V gene sequence: CDR1 MDHEN, CDR2 SYDVKM. Here the CDR3 reads CASSSSGGTQFF.

J is TRBJ2-3 and V is TRBV12-3 or TRBV12-4; TCRdb names TRBD1, which stays unverified in the absence of DNA. This CDR3 comprises 15 residues. The CDR3 loop is CASSGTGITTDTQYF.

The V call is TRBV15, the J call TRBJ1-5. This CDR3 spans 15 amino acids. CDR1 is LNHNV, CDR2 YYDKDF, per germline (reference sequence). The CDR3 is CATSTGFGSNQPQHF.

The chain combines TRBV28 with TRBJ2-5. CDR1 is MDHEN and CDR2 is SYDVKM in the germline V gene. The CDR3 runs 15 residues. CDR3 amino acids: CASISIQEDKETQYF.

The chain carries TRBV15 and TRBJ2-5; absent DNA, TCRdb's TRBD2 call cannot be checked. The CDR3 is made up of 17 amino acids. Germline V gives CDR1 LNHNV, CDR2 YYDKDF (reference sequence). CDR3 protein: CATSRVGEGHLSETQYF.

This chain links TRBV4-3 with TRBJ2-7. CDR3 length: 15 amino acids. CDR1 LGHNA and CDR2 YSLEER come from the germline V gene. The chain's CDR3 is CASSQEFDFSYEQYF.

This rearrangement joins TRBV25-1 to TRBJ2-2. This CDR3 is built from 11 residues. Per germline, CDR1 MGHDK and CDR2 SYGVNS. CDR3 sequence: CATDRAGELFF.

The chain joins TRBV12-3 or TRBV12-4 to TRBJ1-1. This CDR3 region has 14 residues. CDR3 sequence: CASSFGYMNTEAFF.

The CDR3 loop is CASSLPDLAGALGETQYF. The chain couples TRBV7-9 to TRBJ2-5; the D call from TCRdb, TRBD2, cannot be confirmed without DNA. Germline V gives CDR1 SEHNR, CDR2 FQNEAQ (reference sequence). CDR3 size: 18 residues.

The chain is built from TRBV10-3 and TRBJ2-7. Germline V gene lookup returns CDR1 ENHRY and CDR2 SYGVKD. The CDR3 extends over 13 amino acids. This chain's CDR3 is CASLGDSSYEQYF.

V usage is TRBV10-3 and J usage is TRBJ1-1. The germline V gene encodes CDR1 ENHRY and CDR2 SYGVKD. The CDR3 loop spans 15 amino acids. CDR3 in amino acids: CAISEIGEGNTEAFF.

The V and J genes are TRBV10-3 and TRBJ2-6. The CDR3 sequence is 15 residues long. The germline gives CDR1 ENHRY, CDR2 SYGVKD. CDR3 sequence reads: CAISDVGTGANVLTF.

The genes are TRBV21-1 and TRBJ2-5; TCRdb names TRBD1, which stays unverified in the absence of DNA. TRBV21-1 is a documented pseudogene. CDR3 size: 17 residues. The CDR3 loop reads CASSLRGGRTPQETQYF.

J is TRBJ2-7 and V is TRBV27; TCRdb lists TRBD2, though no DNA is available to test this call. CDR1 is MNHEY, CDR2 SMNVEV, per germline (reference sequence). The CDR3 covers 14 residues. CDR3: CASSQTGLAREQYF.

The gene calls are TRBV20-1 and TRBJ1-1. Germline CDR1 is DFQATT and CDR2 is SNEGSKA (reference sequence). CDR3 length: 13 amino acids. CDR3 in amino acids: CSARDTANTEAFF.

The V call is TRBV7-6, the J call TRBJ2-5; TCRdb's D gene call, TRBD2, goes unchecked for lack of DNA. Germline lookup yields CDR1 SGHVS and CDR2 FNYEAQ. The CDR3 is 19 residues long. CDR3: CASSLWDLNEGGYQETQYF.

The genes are TRBV7-6 and TRBJ2-7; with no DNA, the TCRdb D assignment of TRBD2 cannot be verified. CDR3 length: 15 residues. Germline-derived CDR1 and CDR2 are SGHVS and FNYEAQ. CDR3 sequence reads: CASSLAPSGVYEQYF.

This clonotype is classed as medium-sized by frequency. The V call is TRBV20-1, the J call TRBJ2-3; the D call of TRBD2 rests on TCRdb alone, since no DNA is present to check it. The CDR3 totals 17 residues. The germline V gene encodes CDR1 DFQATT and CDR2 SNEGSKA (reference sequence). CDR3: CSASPETSGREIDTQYF.

The V and J genes are TRBV28 and TRBJ1-3; TCRdb reports TRBD1, a call that lacks DNA to check it against. Germline V gives CDR1 MDHEN, CDR2 SYDVKM. The CDR3 loop spans 17 amino acids. The CDR3 loop reads CASNTKLTGLSGNTIYF. The entire variable domain, with the rest obtained from reference TRBV28 and TRBJ1-3, is as follows: DVKVTQSSRYLVKRTGEKVFLECVQDMDHENMFWYRQDPGLGLRLIYFSYDVKMKEKGDIPEGYSVSREKKERFSLILESASTNQTSMYLCASNTKLTGLSGNTIYFGEGSWLTVV.

The chain is built from TRBV20-1 and TRBJ1-1. CDR3 size: 17 residues. CDR1 and CDR2 (germline): DFQATT, SNEGSKA (reference sequence). The CDR3 sequence: CSAGKDRLGSMNTEAFF.

CDR3 sequence: CATSDLSESTDTQYF. The chain is built from TRBV24-1 and TRBJ2-3. The CDR3 extends over 15 amino acids. The germline gives CDR1 KGHDR, CDR2 SFDVKD.